Described below is a single TCR beta chain sequence and its context. Its antigen remains unknown. The entry originates in a study of T cells after yellow fever vaccination. This CDR3 contains 15 residues. V was cut by 2 bases and J by 8 bases, with 17 bases left in between. Germline V gene data show CDR1 as SGDLS and CDR2 as YYNGEE. Study-level findings and limits: In post-booster samples, most primary-vaccination clones reappeared (approximately 95% CD4, 88% CD8).

Making TCR cDNA involved 5'RACE template switching, which added UMIs and a universal primer site. TCRdb reanalysed the 5' RACE reads using MiXCR and keeps one entry per CDR3 protein. This sample carries roughly 500,000 distinct CDR3 sequences, 15% to 20% of them seen once, and the ten largest clones take roughly an eighth. The sequence was collected from a young man who received the YFV17D yellow fever vaccine. The sample consisted of PBMCs, taken 15 days after the yellow fever booster vaccination. This sequence joins TRBV9 and TRBJ2-1; D gene unclear. The CDR3 coding sequence is TGTGCCAGCAGCGTTCGACCTACCCTCATCGATGAGCAGTTCTTC. Amino acid sequence: CASSVRPTLIDEQFF. Together with reference TRBV9 and TRBJ2-1, the CDR3 gives the full variable domain: DSGVTQTPKHLITATGQRVTLRCSPRSGDLSVYWYQQSLDQGLQFLIQYYNGEERAKGNILERFSAQQFPDLHSELNLSSLELGDSALYFCASSVRPTLIDEQFFGPGTRLTVL.